These 9 T cell receptor beta chains were sequenced from one sample in a study of cytomegalovirus exposure and HLA in healthy donors. In the PCR, 60 Vbeta and 13 Jbeta primers were used. The protocol was immunoSEQ multiplex PCR, while the TCRdb copy is restricted to in-frame clones and leaves out a portion. The sample includes some 130,000 clones, 77% seen only once; the top ten take approximately 4.2%. Sequencing used PBMCs. These receptors were collected from a male donor in good health and CMV-seropositive.

The genes are TRBV7-9 and TRBJ2-7; 9 bases line up with TRBD2. The CDR3 is 15 amino acids. Germline trimming cut 1 base from V and 5 bases from J; bases unmatched to any gene: 6. Germline V gives CDR1 SEHNR, CDR2 FQNEAQ (reference sequence). CDR3 nucleotide sequence: TGTGCCAGCAGCTTAGAGGGACTAGCTATCCACGAGCAGTACTTC. Protein product: CASSLEGLAIHEQYF. Full variable domain (outside the CDR3, taken from reference TRBV7-9 and TRBJ2-7): DTGVSQNPRHKITKRGQNVTFRCDPISEHNRLYWYRQTLGQGPEFLTYFQNEAQLEKSRLLSDRFSAERPKGSFSTLEIQRTEQGDSAMYLCASSLEGLAIHEQYFGPGTRLTVT.

The V and J genes are TRBV25-1 and TRBJ1-4; 10 bases fit TRBD1. The CDR3 length is 15 residues. Germline CDR1 and CDR2: MGHDK and SYGVNS. Unmatched junction bases numbered 12, after V lost 6 bases and J lost 11 bases. The CDR3 region is CASRGTGEGTAKLFF. The DNA of the CDR3 is TGTGCCAGCAGGGGGACAGGGGAGGGGACGGCGAAACTGTTTTTT.

The chain carries TRBV28 and TRBJ2-5, with a weak D call TRBD2 (5 bases). Trimming removed 2 bases from V and 5 bases from J, with 15 bases in between. The CDR3 consists of 15 residues. Germline V CDR1 and CDR2: MDHEN, SYDVKM. The CDR3 DNA follows: TGTGCCAGCAGTTTAACGGCCGCGCGGGTGGAGACCCAGTACTTC. Its translation: CASSLTAARVETQYF.

The genes are TRBV5-1 and TRBJ1-2, with a possible D match to TRBD1 (5 bases). Germline CDR1 is SGHRS and CDR2 is YFSETQ. V was cut by 7 bases and J by 3 bases, with 16 bases left in between. The CDR3 contains 14 residues. The CDR3 loop reads CASGPLGGDYGYTF. CDR3 coding DNA: TGCGCCAGCGGCCCTCTTGGAGGGGACTATGGCTACACCTTC.

The V gene is TRBV28, the J gene TRBJ2-6; D unresolved. The CDR3 has 16 residues. Germline values: CDR1 MDHEN, CDR2 SYDVKM. V shed 5 bases and J shed 2 bases, with 13 bases lying between them. CDR3 protein: CASSAAPSAGANVLTF. Written as DNA, the CDR3 is TGTGCCAGCAGTGCGGCTCCAAGCGCTGGGGCCAACGTCCTGACTTTC. Complete variable domain (other parts from reference TRBV28 and TRBJ2-6): DVKVTQSSRYLVKRTGEKVFLECVQDMDHENMFWYRQDPGLGLRLIYFSYDVKMKEKGDIPEGYSVSREKKERFSLILESASTNQTSMYLCASSAAPSAGANVLTFGAGSRLTVL.

This chain joins TRBV28 and TRBJ2-1, with D possibly TRBD1 on 5 matching bases. There are 15 residues in the CDR3. V lost 3 bases to trimming and J lost 8 bases, with 17 bases between them. In germline, CDR1 is MDHEN, CDR2 SYDVKM. The CDR3 nucleotides read TGTGCCAGCAGTTTCCCGCGGCAGGGCGGATATGAGCAGTTCTTC. Amino acid sequence: CASSFPRQGGYEQFF.

This clone was detected only a few times. The V gene is TRBV19, the J gene TRBJ1-3; the match to TRBD1 covers 7 bases. The CDR3 extends over 15 amino acids. After removal of 3 bases from V and 5 bases from J, the junction contained 7 bases not matched to a gene. The germline gives CDR1 LNHDA, CDR2 SQIVND (reference sequence). The CDR3, as DNA: TGTGCCAGTAGTATTCTTGGGGACAGAAGAAACACCATATATTTT. Translation: CASSILGDRRNTIYF. Full variable domain (outside the CDR3, taken from reference TRBV19 and TRBJ1-3): DGGITQSPKYLFRKEGQNVTLSCEQNLNHDAMYWYRQDPGQGLRLIYYSQIVNDFQKGDIAEGYSVSREKKESFPLTVTSAQKNPTAFYLCASSILGDRRNTIYFGEGSWLTVV.

In its sample, this clone was seen a few times. V and J are TRBV28 and TRBJ1-2; no clear D. V gave up 2 bases and J gave up 7 bases, with 14 bases separating them. CDR1 and CDR2 from the germline V gene are MDHEN and SYDVKM. CDR3 length: 14 amino acids. The CDR3 loop is CASSLDLDQAGYTF. The CDR3 DNA follows: TGTGCCAGCAGTTTAGACCTGGATCAGGCTGGCTACACCTTC.

The CDR3 nucleotides are TGTGCTGGGGGGGGGACAGGGCAAGAGACCCAGTACTTC. Translating gives CAGGGTGQETQYF. The chain joins TRBV11-2 to TRBJ2-5, with TRBD1 matching 9 bases. The CDR3 is 13 residues long. Germline V lookup: CDR1 SGHAT, CDR2 FQNNGV.